Below, 5 T cell receptor beta chains from the same sample are listed, as sequenced in a study of blood T cell repertoires in COVID-19. Repertoires were generated with immunoSEQ multiplex PCR, while TCRdb's copy carries only in-frame clones and drops some. Of 250,000 to 350,000 clones listed, 88% are singletons. Sequences were obtained from peripheral blood. The receptors shown here come from a woman under 40 who had recovered from COVID-19.

This chain connects TRBV5-1 to TRBJ2-6, with 8 bases matching TRBD1. Trimming took 4 bases from V and 2 from J; bases not matched to a gene: 2. CDR3 length: 15 residues. CDR1 and CDR2 from the germline V gene are SGHRS and YFSETQ. The CDR3 DNA reads TGCGCCAGCAGCCCGGACAGGGCTGGGGCCAACGTCCTGACTTTC. Amino acid sequence: CASSPDRAGANVLTF.

This sequence joins TRBV4-3 and TRBJ2-7, with D perhaps matching TRBD2 (6 bases). This CDR3 contains 14 residues. V was pared by 5 bases and J by 1 base, with 12 bases between. The V gene's germline CDR1 is LGHNA and CDR2 YSLEER. This chain's CDR3 is CASSTGVMSYEQYF. The CDR3 DNA reads as TGCGCCAGCAGCACGGGGGTTATGTCCTACGAGCAGTACTTC.

The rearrangement links TRBV6-5 to TRBJ1-6, with D tentatively TRBD1 (5 bases). The CDR3 runs 15 residues. Germline V gene lookup returns CDR1 MNHEY and CDR2 SVGAGI. Between the trimmed V and J ends, which lost 6 bases and 6 bases, there was a span of 15 bases. In nucleotides, the CDR3 is TGTGCCAGCAGCTTTTCTGACAGTTCTAATTCACCCCTCCACTTT. It codes for CASSFSDSSNSPLHF.

V gene TRBV7-3 combines with J gene TRBJ1-4; D perhaps matches TRBD1 (6 bases). V was pared by 1 base and J by 4 bases, with 13 bases between. From germline, CDR1 is SGHTA and CDR2 FQGTGA. CDR3 size: 16 residues. For the CDR3, the DNA is TGTGCCAGCAGCTTAAGGCCGGGACATGTTAATGAAAAACTGTTTTTT. It encodes CASSLRPGHVNEKLFF. The full variable domain, with the rest looked up from reference TRBV7-3 and TRBJ1-4, is GAGVSQTPSNKVTEKGKYVELRCDPISGHTALYWYRQSLGQGPEFLIYFQGTGAADDSGLPNDRFFAVRPEGSVSTLKIQRTERGDSAVYLCASSLRPGHVNEKLFFGSGTQLSVL.

A few counts support this clone. V and J are TRBV29-1 and TRBJ2-7, with a tentative D call TRBD1 (6 bases). Germline loops: CDR1 SQVTM, CDR2 ANQGSEA. V lost 2 bases, J lost 6 bases, and 17 bases lay in between. This CDR3 spans 14 amino acids. DNA of the CDR3: TGCAGCGTTGAACTGGCAGGGGCCGTAGGCGAGCAGTACTTC. Its translation is CSVELAGAVGEQYF.